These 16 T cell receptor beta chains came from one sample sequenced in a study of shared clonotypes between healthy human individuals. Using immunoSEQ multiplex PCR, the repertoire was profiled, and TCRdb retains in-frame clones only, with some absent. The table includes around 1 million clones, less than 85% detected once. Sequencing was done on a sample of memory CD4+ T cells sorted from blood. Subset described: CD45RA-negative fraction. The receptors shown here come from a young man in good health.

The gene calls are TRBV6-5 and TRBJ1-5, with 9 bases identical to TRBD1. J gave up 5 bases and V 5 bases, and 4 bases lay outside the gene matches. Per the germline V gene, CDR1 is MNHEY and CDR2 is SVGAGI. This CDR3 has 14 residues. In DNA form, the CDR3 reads TGTGCCAGCAGTAGGGACAGGGTTGATCAGCCCCAGCATTTT. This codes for CASSRDRVDQPQHF.

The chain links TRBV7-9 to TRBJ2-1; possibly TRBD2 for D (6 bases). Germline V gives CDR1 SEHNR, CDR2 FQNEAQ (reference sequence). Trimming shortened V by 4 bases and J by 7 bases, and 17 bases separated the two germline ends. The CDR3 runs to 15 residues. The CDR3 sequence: CASSSTEGGLNEQFF. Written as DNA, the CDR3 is TGTGCCAGCAGCTCCACAGAGGGAGGCCTAAATGAGCAGTTCTTC.

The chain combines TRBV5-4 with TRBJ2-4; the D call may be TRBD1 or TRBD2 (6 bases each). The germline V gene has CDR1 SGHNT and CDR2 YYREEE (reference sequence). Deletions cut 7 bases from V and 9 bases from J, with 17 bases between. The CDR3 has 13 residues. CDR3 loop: CASRQREGGIQYF. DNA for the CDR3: TGTGCCAGCCGCCAGCGCGAGGGGGGCATTCAGTACTTC.

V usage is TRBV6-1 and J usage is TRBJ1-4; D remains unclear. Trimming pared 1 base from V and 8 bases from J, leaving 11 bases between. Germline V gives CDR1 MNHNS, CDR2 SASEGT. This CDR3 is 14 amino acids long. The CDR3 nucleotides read TGTGCCAGCAGTGAAGGTGGTTCTTGGGAAAAACTGTTTTTT. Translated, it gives CASSEGGSWEKLFF.

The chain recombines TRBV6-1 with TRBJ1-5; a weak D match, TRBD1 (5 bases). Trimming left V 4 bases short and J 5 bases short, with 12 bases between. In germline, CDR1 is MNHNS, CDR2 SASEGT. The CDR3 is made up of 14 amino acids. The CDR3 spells CASSGGTRYQPQHF. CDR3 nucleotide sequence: TGTGCCAGCAGTGGCGGGACCCGATATCAGCCCCAGCATTTT.

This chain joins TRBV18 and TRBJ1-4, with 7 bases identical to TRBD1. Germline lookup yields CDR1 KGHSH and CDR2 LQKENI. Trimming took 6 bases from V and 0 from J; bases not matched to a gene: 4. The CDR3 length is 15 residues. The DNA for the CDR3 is TGTGCCAGCTCTAACAGGGGTGCAACTAATGAAAAACTGTTTTTT. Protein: CASSNRGATNEKLFF.

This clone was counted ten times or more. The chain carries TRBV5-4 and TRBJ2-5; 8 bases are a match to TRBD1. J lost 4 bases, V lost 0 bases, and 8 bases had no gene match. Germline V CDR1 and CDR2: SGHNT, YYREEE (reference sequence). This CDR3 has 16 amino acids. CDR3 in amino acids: CASSLAGQGGGETQYF. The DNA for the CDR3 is TGTGCCAGCAGCTTGGCCGGACAGGGTGGGGGAGAGACCCAGTACTTC.

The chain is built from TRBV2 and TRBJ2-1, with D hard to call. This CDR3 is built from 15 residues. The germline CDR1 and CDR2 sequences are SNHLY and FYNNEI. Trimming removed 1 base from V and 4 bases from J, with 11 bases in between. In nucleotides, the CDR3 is TGTGCCAGCAGTGAAGGGTCACTCCGATACAATGAGCAGTTCTTC. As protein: CASSEGSLRYNEQFF. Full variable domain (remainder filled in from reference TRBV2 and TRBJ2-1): EPEVTQTPSHQVTQMGQEVILRCVPISNHLYFYWYRQILGQKVEFLVSFYNNEISEKSEIFDDQFSVERPDGSNFTLKIRSTKLEDSAMYFCASSEGSLRYNEQFFGPGTRLTVL.

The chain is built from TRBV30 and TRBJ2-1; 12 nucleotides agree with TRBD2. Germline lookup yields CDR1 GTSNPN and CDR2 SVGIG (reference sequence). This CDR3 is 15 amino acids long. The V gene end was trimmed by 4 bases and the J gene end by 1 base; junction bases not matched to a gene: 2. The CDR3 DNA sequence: TGTGCCTGGACTAGCGGGAGGGCTTCCTACAATGAGCAGTTCTTC. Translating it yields CAWTSGRASYNEQFF.

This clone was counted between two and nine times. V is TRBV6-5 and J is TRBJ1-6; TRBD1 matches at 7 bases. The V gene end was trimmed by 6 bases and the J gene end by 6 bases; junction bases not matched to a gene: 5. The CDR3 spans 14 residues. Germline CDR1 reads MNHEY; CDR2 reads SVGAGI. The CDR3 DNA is TGTGCCAGCAGAAAGGGACAGCCTAATTCACCCCTCCACTTT. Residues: CASRKGQPNSPLHF.

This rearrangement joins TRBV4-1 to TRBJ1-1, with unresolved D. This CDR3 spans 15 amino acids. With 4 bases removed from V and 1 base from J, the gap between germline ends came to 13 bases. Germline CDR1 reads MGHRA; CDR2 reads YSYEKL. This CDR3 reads CASSLLPGKNTEAFF. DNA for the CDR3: TGCGCCAGCAGCCTTTTGCCGGGGAAGAACACTGAAGCTTTCTTT.

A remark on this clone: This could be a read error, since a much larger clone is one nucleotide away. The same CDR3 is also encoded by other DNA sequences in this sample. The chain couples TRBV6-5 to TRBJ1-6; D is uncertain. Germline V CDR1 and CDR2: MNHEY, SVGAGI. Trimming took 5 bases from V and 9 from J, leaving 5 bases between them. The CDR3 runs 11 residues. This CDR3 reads CASSEGSPLHF. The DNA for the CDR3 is TGTGCCAGCAGTGAAGGTTCACCCCTCCACTTT.

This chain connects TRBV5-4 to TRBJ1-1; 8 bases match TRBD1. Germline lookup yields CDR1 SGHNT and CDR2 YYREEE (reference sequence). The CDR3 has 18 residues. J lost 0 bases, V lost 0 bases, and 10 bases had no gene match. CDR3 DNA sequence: TGTGCCAGCAGCTTGGGGGGACAGGCGTTTCACATGAACACTGAAGCTTTCTTT. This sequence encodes CASSLGGQAFHMNTEAFF.

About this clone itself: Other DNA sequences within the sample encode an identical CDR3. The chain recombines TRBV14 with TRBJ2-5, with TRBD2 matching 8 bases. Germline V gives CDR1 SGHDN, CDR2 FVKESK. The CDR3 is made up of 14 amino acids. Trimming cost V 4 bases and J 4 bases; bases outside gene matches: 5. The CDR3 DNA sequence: TGTGCCAGCAGCCGCGAGCGGGGGCGAGAGACCCAGTACTTC. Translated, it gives CASSRERGRETQYF.

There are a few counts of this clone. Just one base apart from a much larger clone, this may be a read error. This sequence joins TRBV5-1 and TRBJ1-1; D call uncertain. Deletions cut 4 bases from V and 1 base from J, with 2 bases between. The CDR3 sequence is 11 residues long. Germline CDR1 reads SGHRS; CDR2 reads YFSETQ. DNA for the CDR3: TGCGCCAGCAGCCAGAACACTGAAGCTTTCTTT. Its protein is CASSQNTEAFF.

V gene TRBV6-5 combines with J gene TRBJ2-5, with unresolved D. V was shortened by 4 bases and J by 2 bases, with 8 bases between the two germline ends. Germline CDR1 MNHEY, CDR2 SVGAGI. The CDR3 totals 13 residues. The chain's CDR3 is CASSWALQETQYF. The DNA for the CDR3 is TGTGCCAGCAGTTGGGCACTACAAGAGACCCAGTACTTC.